These 14 T cell receptor beta chains came from one sample sequenced in a study of blood T cell repertoires in COVID-19. Repertoires were generated with immunoSEQ multiplex PCR, while TCRdb's copy carries only in-frame clones and drops some. The table shows 24,000 or so clones, with more than 75% occurring only once. The sequenced sample consisted of peripheral blood. All receptors come from a human donor in a cohort sampled during active COVID-19. The donor label of this sample is uncertain.

The V and J genes are TRBV6-5 and TRBJ2-7; 11 nucleotides match TRBD1. V was pared by 5 bases and J by 2 bases, with 2 bases of the junction left unmatched. CDR3 length: 14 amino acids. Per germline, CDR1 MNHEY and CDR2 SVGAGI. The DNA of the CDR3 is TGTGCCAGCAGTCCGGGACAGGGGGCCTACGAGCAGTACTTC. As protein: CASSPGQGAYEQYF.

The chain carries TRBV5-1 and TRBJ2-3; 10 bases line up with TRBD2. The length of the CDR3 is 14 residues. The germline V gene has CDR1 SGHRS and CDR2 YFSETQ. V lost 8 bases to trimming and J lost 4 bases; unmatched junction nucleotides: 7. CDR3 nucleotide sequence: TGCGCCAGTAAAGGGACTAGCGTGTCAGATACGCAGTATTTT. It encodes CASKGTSVSDTQYF.

The V and J genes are TRBV4-2 and TRBJ2-2, with 15 bases fitting TRBD2. The germline gives CDR1 LGHNA, CDR2 YNFKEQ. V was clipped by 4 bases and J by 6 bases; unmatched bases: 0. The CDR3 is 15 residues long. This chain's CDR3 is CASSRTSGGAGELFF. Here the CDR3 DNA reads TGTGCCAGCAGCCGGACTAGCGGGGGGGCCGGGGAGCTGTTTTTT.

V usage is TRBV9 and J usage is TRBJ2-3; the D is unclear. The CDR3 covers 13 residues. With 0 bases removed from V and 3 bases from J, the gap between germline ends came to 5 bases. The germline gives CDR1 SGDLS, CDR2 YYNGEE. The CDR3 reads CASSVAGTDTQYF. CDR3 coding DNA: TGTGCCAGCAGCGTAGCCGGGACAGATACGCAGTATTTT.

The genes are TRBV5-4 and TRBJ1-1, with 7 bases aligning to TRBD1. The germline V gene has CDR1 SGHNT and CDR2 YYREEE (reference sequence). After removal of 0 bases from V and 1 base from J, the junction contained 6 bases not matched to a gene. The CDR3 covers 16 residues. This CDR3 reads CASSLEGAGTNTEAFF. DNA of the CDR3: TGTGCCAGCAGCTTGGAGGGGGCTGGTACGAACACTGAAGCTTTCTTT.

The chain has TRBV4-1 and TRBJ2-1; D might be TRBD1 (6 bases). The V gene lost 5 bases and the J gene lost 0 bases, with 17 bases spanning the gap. CDR3 size: 17 residues. Per the germline V gene, CDR1 is MGHRA and CDR2 is YSYEKL. The CDR3 reads CASSKAPTGSSYNEQFF. The CDR3 DNA reads TGCGCCAGCAGCAAAGCCCCCACAGGGTCCTCCTACAATGAGCAGTTCTTC.

The rearrangement joins TRBV3-1 (or the pseudogene TRBV3-2) to TRBJ1-2; tentatively, D is TRBD1 (6 bases). With 0 bases removed from V and 2 bases from J, the gap between germline ends came to 7 bases. This CDR3 comprises 14 residues. Germline CDR1 LGHDT, CDR2 YNNKEL (reference sequence). The CDR3 sequence is CASSQDTGNYGYTF. In DNA form, the CDR3 reads TGTGCCAGCAGCCAAGACACAGGGAACTATGGCTACACCTTC.

The CDR3 loop is CASSHPDRSSGNTIYF. The DNA for the CDR3 is TGTGCCAGCAGCCACCCTGACAGGAGCTCTGGAAACACCATATATTTT. V gene TRBV3-1 (or the pseudogene TRBV3-2) combines with J gene TRBJ1-3, with a weak D call TRBD1 (6 bases). Germline V lookup: CDR1 LGHDT, CDR2 YNNKEL (reference sequence). Between the trimmed V and J ends, which lost 3 bases and 0 bases, there was a span of 12 bases. The CDR3 has 16 residues.

V gene TRBV3-1 (or the pseudogene TRBV3-2) combines with J gene TRBJ1-2; D ambiguous. The CDR3 is made up of 19 amino acids. V was shortened by 4 bases and J by 1 base, with 25 bases between the two germline ends. In germline, CDR1 is LGHDT, CDR2 YNNKEL (reference sequence). CDR3 in amino acids: CASSPVSGLLQGFNYGYTF. CDR3 nucleotides: TGTGCCAGCAGCCCAGTGTCTGGACTCCTCCAAGGGTTTAACTATGGCTACACCTTC.

The V gene is TRBV12-3 or TRBV12-4, the J gene TRBJ1-1; D remains ambiguous. The CDR3 contains 11 residues. Trimming stripped 6 bases from V and 3 bases from J, with 5 bases between. CDR3 DNA: TGTGCCAGCAGCAGGTACACTGAAGCTTTCTTT. It is translated as CASSRYTEAFF.

The J gene is TRBJ2-2, the V gene TRBV25-1; 13 nucleotides match TRBD2. The trim removed 6 bases at V and 5 bases at J, leaving 3 bases unmatched. CDR1 and CDR2 (germline): MGHDK, SYGVNS. The CDR3 contains 15 residues. The CDR3 bases are TGTGCCAGCAGCCGGGGACTAGCGGGGACCGGGGAGCTGTTTTTT. It translates to CASSRGLAGTGELFF. Full variable domain (rest looked up from reference TRBV25-1 and TRBJ2-2): EADIYQTPRYLVIGTGKKITLECSQTMGHDKMYWYQQDPGMELHLIHYSYGVNSTEKGDLSSESTVSRIRTEHFPLTLESARPSHTSQYLCASSRGLAGTGELFFGEGSRLTVL.

The chain is built from TRBV5-1 and TRBJ1-1; TRBD1 is a possible D gene (5 bases). This CDR3 spans 13 amino acids. Germline assignment: CDR1 SGHRS and CDR2 YFSETQ. V gave up 0 bases and J gave up 7 bases, with 10 bases separating them. The CDR3 is CASSLDGGVEAFF. For the CDR3, the DNA is TGCGCCAGCAGCTTGGACGGGGGGGTTGAAGCTTTCTTT.

The V call is TRBV12-5, the J call TRBJ1-1; D call uncertain. V was shortened by 1 base and J by 8 bases, with 14 bases between the two germline ends. Germline V gene sequence: CDR1 LGHNT, CDR2 FRNRAP. The CDR3 has 14 amino acids. This CDR3 is CASGLGYGVGEAFF. The DNA of the CDR3 is TGTGCTAGTGGTTTGGGTTACGGGGTTGGAGAAGCTTTCTTT.

The chain links TRBV29-1 to TRBJ1-2, with 7 nucleotides matching TRBD1. The length of the CDR3 is 14 residues. The germline V gene has CDR1 SQVTM and CDR2 ANQGSEA. The junction had 13 bases not matched to a gene; V was cut back by 5 bases and J by 7 bases. CDR3 in amino acids: CSVWDRLGSSGYTF. In nucleotides, the CDR3 is TGCAGCGTTTGGGACAGATTAGGCTCCTCTGGCTACACCTTC.